Below, 4 T cell receptor beta chains from the same sample are listed, as sequenced in a study of shared clonotypes between healthy human individuals. Measured with immunoSEQ multiplex PCR; TCRdb has only the in-frame clones, and not every one. The table has about 980,000 clones, more than 75% seen once; the top ten hold about 1.5%. The sample consisted of memory CD4+ T cells sorted from blood. Subset described: CD45RA-negative fraction. These receptors came from a man between 18 and 35 years old in good health.

The table lists this clone with a count of one. The V call is TRBV11-2, the J call TRBJ2-1; the match to TRBD2 covers 8 bases. Germline CDR1 and CDR2: SGHAT and FQNNGV. The CDR3 contains 15 residues. After removal of 4 bases from V and 12 bases from J, the junction contained 14 bases not matched to a gene. The CDR3 protein is CASSSGAGGTQMQFF. The CDR3 bases are TGTGCCAGCAGCTCAGGGGCGGGAGGTACCCAAATGCAGTTCTTC.

This clone has just one count. This sequence joins TRBV19 and TRBJ2-5; unclear D gene. Between the trimmed V and J ends, which lost 10 bases and 2 bases, there was a span of 17 bases. In germline, CDR1 is LNHDA, CDR2 SQIVND (reference sequence). The CDR3 consists of 14 residues. The CDR3 loop is CAIVISGEQETQYF. The CDR3, as DNA: TGTGCCATCGTAATTTCGGGCGAACAAGAGACCCAGTACTTC.

The rearrangement uses TRBV7-2 and TRBJ1-6, with a possible D match to TRBD1 (6 bases). This CDR3 is built from 17 residues. Germline CDR1 SGHTA, CDR2 FQGNSA. Between the trimmed V and J ends, which lost 1 base and 7 bases, there was a span of 17 bases. The CDR3 nucleotides are TGTGCCAGCAGCTTAGGGGGGGTACAGGGAAAAAATTCACCCCTCCACTTT. Protein: CASSLGGVQGKNSPLHF.

This sequence joins TRBV19 and TRBJ1-6; 8 nucleotides align to TRBD1. Per the germline V gene, CDR1 is LNHDA and CDR2 is SQIVND (reference sequence). The CDR3 totals 16 residues. Trimming took 1 base from V and 6 from J; bases not matched to a gene: 5. CDR3 bases: TGTGCCAGTAGTATAGTCTCAGGACAGGGTAATTCACCCCTCCACTTT. Translating it yields CASSIVSGQGNSPLHF.